The source of this T cell receptor (beta chain) is a study of T cell responses to AZD1222 COVID-19 vaccine. Study background: Recipients boosted at about 4 weeks or about 12 weeks are pooled. General study points: Unmutated variant regions are reportedly targeted by nearly half of spike-specific TCRs. In a largely white British group with more females than males, clonal diversity was possibly underestimated.

Sequencing was performed with immunoSEQ multiplex PCR; in TCRdb, only in-frame clones are kept and a portion is missing. The table has over 110,000 clones, 92% seen once. CDR1 and CDR2 (germline): GTSNPN, SVGIG (reference sequence). Trimming took 2 bases from V and 5 from J, leaving 10 bases between them. This CDR3 spans 13 amino acids. Notes on this clone: The antigen is not known.

The TCR was taken from an adult in good health. The gene calls are TRBV30 and TRBJ1-5; possibly TRBD1 for D (5 bases). Sequencing was performed on peripheral blood, taken on day 0 of AZD1222 vaccination. The CDR3 bases are TGTGCCTGGAGTAGGAGGGGCGATCAGCCCCAGCATTTT. It codes for CAWSRRGDQPQHF.